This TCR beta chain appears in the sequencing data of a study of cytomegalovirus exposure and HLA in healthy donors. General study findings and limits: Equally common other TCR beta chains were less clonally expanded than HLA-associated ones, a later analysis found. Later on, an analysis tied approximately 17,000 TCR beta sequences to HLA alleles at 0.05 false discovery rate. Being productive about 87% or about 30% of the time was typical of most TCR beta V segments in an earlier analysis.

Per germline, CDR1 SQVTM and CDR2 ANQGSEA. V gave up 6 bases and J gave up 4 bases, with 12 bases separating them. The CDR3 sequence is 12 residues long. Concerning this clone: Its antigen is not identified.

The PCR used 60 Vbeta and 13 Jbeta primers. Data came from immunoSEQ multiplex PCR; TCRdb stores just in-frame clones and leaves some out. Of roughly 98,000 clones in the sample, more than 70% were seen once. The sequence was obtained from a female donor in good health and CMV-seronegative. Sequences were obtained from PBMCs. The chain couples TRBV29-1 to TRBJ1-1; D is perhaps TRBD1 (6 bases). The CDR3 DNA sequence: TGCAGCGTAAGGGGGAGAGCCACTGAAGCTTTCTTT. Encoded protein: CSVRGRATEAFF. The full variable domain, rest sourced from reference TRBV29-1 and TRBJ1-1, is SAVISQKPSRDICQRGTSLTIQCQVDSQVTMMFWYRQQPGQSLTLIATANQGSEATYESGFVIDKFPISRPNLTFSTLTVSNMSPEDSSIYLCSVRGRATEAFFGQGTRLTVV.